This T cell receptor (beta chain) was captured by sequencing in a study of blood T cell repertoires in COVID-19. Study context: Sample material is recorded as cDNA or gDNA derived from T cells, B-cell-depleted T cells, or PBMCs.

Profiled with immunoSEQ multiplex PCR; TCRdb holds only in-frame clones, not every one. The sample yields around 100,000 clones, around 88% seen once. Sequencing was carried out using peripheral blood. The receptor's source is a human donor in a cohort sampled during active COVID-19.

CDR3 DNA sequence: TGTGCCAGCAGCCATGTAACTACAAGTTTTGCCGCTTTCTTT. Amino acids: CASSHVTTSFAAFF. This chain connects TRBV7-9 to TRBJ1-1; D gene ambiguous. The CDR3 has 14 residues. V gave up 5 bases and J gave up 11 bases, with 21 bases separating them. CDR1 and CDR2 (germline): SEHNR, FQNEAQ (reference sequence).